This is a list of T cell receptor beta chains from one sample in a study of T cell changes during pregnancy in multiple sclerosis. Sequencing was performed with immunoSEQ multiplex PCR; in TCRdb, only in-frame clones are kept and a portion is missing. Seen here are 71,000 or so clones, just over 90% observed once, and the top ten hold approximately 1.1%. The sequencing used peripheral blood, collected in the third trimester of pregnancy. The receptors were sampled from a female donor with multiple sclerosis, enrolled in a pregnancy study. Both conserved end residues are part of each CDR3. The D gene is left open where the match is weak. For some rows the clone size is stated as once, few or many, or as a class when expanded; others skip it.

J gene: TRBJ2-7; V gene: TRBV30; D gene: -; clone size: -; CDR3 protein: CAWTTTSYEQYF; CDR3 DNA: TGTGCCTGGACTACGACTAGCTACGAGCAGTACTTC
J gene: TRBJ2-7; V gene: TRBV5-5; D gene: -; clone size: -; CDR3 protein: CAAAGPCTEQYF; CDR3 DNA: TGTGCCGCTGCGGGACCCTGTACCGAGCAGTACTTC
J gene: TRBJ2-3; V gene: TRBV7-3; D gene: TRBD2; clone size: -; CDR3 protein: CASSHTGGASDTQYF; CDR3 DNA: TGTGCCAGCAGCCATACGGGGGGGGCGTCGGATACGCAGTATTTT
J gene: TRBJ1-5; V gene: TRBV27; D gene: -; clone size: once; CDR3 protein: CASSLDRRGSNQPQHF; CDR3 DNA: TGTGCCAGCAGTTTAGATCGTCGAGGCAGCAATCAGCCCCAGCATTTT
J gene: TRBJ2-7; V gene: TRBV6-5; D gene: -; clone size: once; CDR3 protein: CASSYAGDEQYF; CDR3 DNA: TGTGCCAGCAGTTACGCCGGGGACGAGCAGTACTTC
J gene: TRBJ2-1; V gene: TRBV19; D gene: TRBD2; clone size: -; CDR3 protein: CASALSSGNEQFF; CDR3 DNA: TGTGCCAGTGCACTGTCTAGCGGCAATGAGCAGTTCTTC
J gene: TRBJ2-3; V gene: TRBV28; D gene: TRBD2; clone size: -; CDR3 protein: CASSSNGRLPDTQYF; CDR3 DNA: TGTGCCAGCAGTTCCAACGGGAGGCTTCCAGATACGCAGTATTTT
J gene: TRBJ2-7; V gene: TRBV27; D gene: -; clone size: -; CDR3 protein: CASSLVGITNYEQYF; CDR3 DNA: TGTGCCAGCAGTTTAGTGGGCATTACAAACTACGAGCAGTACTTC
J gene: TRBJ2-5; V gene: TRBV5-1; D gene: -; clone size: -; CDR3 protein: CASSFQGIIGETQYF; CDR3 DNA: TGCGCCAGCAGCTTTCAGGGAATAATCGGAGAGACCCAGTACTTC
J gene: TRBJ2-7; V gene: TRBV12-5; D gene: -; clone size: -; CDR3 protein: CASGSETEFYEQYF; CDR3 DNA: TGTGCTAGTGGTTCCGAGACAGAATTCTACGAGCAGTACTTC